The 25 T cell receptor beta chains listed next were all sequenced from one sample in a study of blood T cell repertoires in COVID-19. Clones were read by immunoSEQ multiplex PCR, and TCRdb kept only the in-frame ones, dropping some. The repertoire has 200,000 to 300,000 clones, over 75% of them found once; the top ten carry 0.7%. Sequencing used peripheral blood. The receptors originated from a human donor in a cohort sampled during active COVID-19.

The chain joins TRBV6-1 to TRBJ2-7, with D unclear. Germline values: CDR1 MNHNS, CDR2 SASEGT. Trimming stripped 1 base from V and 0 bases from J, with 10 bases between. The CDR3 length is 15 residues. The CDR3 loop reads CASSEGVNTSYEQYF. As DNA, the CDR3 is TGTGCCAGCAGTGAAGGTGTAAACACCTCCTACGAGCAGTACTTC.

The CDR3 reads CASTQGSEAFF. The CDR3 nucleotides are TGCGCCAGCACCCAGGGGAGTGAAGCTTTCTTT. This chain joins TRBV10-2 and TRBJ1-1; D is perhaps TRBD1 (6 bases). Germline V CDR1 and CDR2: WSHSY, SAAADI. V gave up 7 bases and J gave up 7 bases, with 10 bases separating them. There are 11 residues in the CDR3.

This chain uses TRBV9 with TRBJ1-2; TRBD1 is a possible D gene (6 bases). Germline CDR1 and CDR2: SGDLS and YYNGEE. V lost 1 base to trimming and J lost 7 bases, with 14 bases between them. The CDR3 totals 14 residues. The CDR3 loop is CASSVTRGGGGYTF. The CDR3, as DNA: TGTGCCAGCAGCGTAACTCGGGGGGGCGGTGGCTACACCTTC.

The V call is TRBV18, the J call TRBJ2-7; 7 bases align to TRBD1. V lost 4 bases, J lost 5 bases, and 2 bases stayed unmatched. The CDR3 runs 12 residues. Germline values: CDR1 KGHSH, CDR2 LQKENI. CDR3: CASSQGTDEQYF. The CDR3 DNA follows: TGTGCCAGCTCACAAGGGACAGACGAGCAGTACTTC.

The chain has TRBV15 and TRBJ2-7, with 11 nucleotides matching TRBD1. Germline lookup yields CDR1 LNHNV and CDR2 YYDKDF (reference sequence). V shed 5 bases, J shed 4 bases, and the junction held 4 bases outside the gene matches. CDR3 length equals 14 residues. The CDR3 loop reads CATSLGTGGYEQYF. The CDR3 DNA follows: TGTGCCACCAGCCTCGGGACAGGGGGTTACGAGCAGTACTTC.

This chain connects TRBV7-9 to TRBJ2-3; perhaps TRBD2 as D (6 bases). Looked up from germline, CDR1 is SEHNR and CDR2 is FQNEAQ (reference sequence). With 11 bases removed from V and 0 bases from J, the gap between germline ends came to 21 bases. CDR3 length equals 16 residues. The CDR3: CAGESRGSTSTDTQYF. CDR3 nucleotide sequence: TGTGCCGGGGAGAGCCGGGGGTCCACTAGCACAGATACGCAGTATTTT.

The rearrangement uses TRBV7-2 and TRBJ2-3, with 8 bases aligning to TRBD1. Per germline, CDR1 SGHTA and CDR2 FQGNSA. The CDR3 runs to 13 residues. V lost 8 bases, J lost 0 bases, and 1 base stayed unmatched. CDR3 amino acids: CASGQGSTDTQYF. DNA of the CDR3: TGTGCCAGCGGACAGGGTAGCACAGATACGCAGTATTTT.

This clone came up once. The chain is built from TRBV7-2 and TRBJ1-6; D not resolved. The ends were cut back, 2 bases at V and 5 bases at J, with 13 bases in the middle. This CDR3 comprises 16 residues. Germline V gene sequence: CDR1 SGHTA, CDR2 FQGNSA. As DNA, the CDR3 is TGTGCCAGCAGCTTAAGCGGTCAGAATGATAATTCACCCCTCCACTTT. Its translation is CASSLSGQNDNSPLHF.

The chain carries TRBV4-3 and TRBJ2-7; perhaps TRBD2 as D (5 bases). Germline CDR1 and CDR2: LGHNA and YSLEER. With 0 bases removed from V and 5 bases from J, the gap between germline ends came to 14 bases. The CDR3 is 15 amino acids. The CDR3 DNA reads as TGCGCCAGCAGCCAAGATTCTCCGGGGTTCCACGAGCAGTACTTC. Encoded protein: CASSQDSPGFHEQYF.

CDR3 sequence: CASSQGASGTTLYYGYTF. Here the CDR3 DNA reads TGTGCCAGCAGCCAAGGGGCTTCCGGGACAACCCTGTACTATGGCTACACCTTC. J is TRBJ1-2 and V is TRBV4-2, with a tentative D call TRBD1 (6 bases). With 1 base removed from V and 3 bases from J, the gap between germline ends came to 21 bases. From germline, CDR1 is LGHNA and CDR2 YNFKEQ. CDR3 length equals 18 residues.

The chain joins TRBV7-9 to TRBJ2-1, with 8 positions matching TRBD1. The V segment lost 5 bases and the J segment 3 bases; nucleotides outside the gene matches: 12. The CDR3 totals 17 residues. Germline-derived CDR1 and CDR2 are SEHNR and FQNEAQ (reference sequence). As DNA, the CDR3 is TGTGCCAGCAGCAAACTAAGGGGACAGGCCTTCTACAATGAGCAGTTCTTC. Translated: CASSKLRGQAFYNEQFF. Variable domain in full (rest from reference TRBV7-9 and TRBJ2-1): DTGVSQNPRHKITKRGQNVTFRCDPISEHNRLYWYRQTLGQGPEFLTYFQNEAQLEKSRLLSDRFSAERPKGSFSTLEIQRTEQGDSAMYLCASSKLRGQAFYNEQFFGPGTRLTVL.

This chain joins TRBV6-5 and TRBJ2-3; TRBD2 matches 15 bases. There are 14 residues in the CDR3. Looked up from germline, CDR1 is MNHEY and CDR2 is SVGAGI. The ends lost 6 bases at V and 14 bases at J; junction bases unmatched: 9. CDR3 in DNA: TGTGCCAGCAGCAGGACTAGCGGGGGGGACGGCTGGTATTTT. Translated: CASSRTSGGDGWYF.

This chain joins TRBV28 and TRBJ2-1; 7 positions match TRBD2. The CDR3 extends over 16 amino acids. Germline assignment: CDR1 MDHEN and CDR2 SYDVKM. With V trimmed by 2 bases and J by 2 bases, 6 bases remained unmatched. CDR3 region: CASSLNLAATYNEQFF. The CDR3 DNA is TGTGCCAGCAGTTTAAATCTAGCGGCCACCTACAATGAGCAGTTCTTC.

The chain uses TRBV5-1 and TRBJ2-5, with 10 positions matching TRBD2. The CDR3 loop spans 16 amino acids. CDR1 is SGHRS and CDR2 is YFSETQ in the germline V gene. After removal of 2 bases from V and 5 bases from J, the junction contained 9 bases not matched to a gene. The CDR3 region has the DNA TGCGCCAGCAGCTTTGGTAGCGGGAGGAACCGGGAGACCCAGTACTTC. Translating gives CASSFGSGRNRETQYF.

This sequence joins TRBV5-1 and TRBJ2-1, with D possibly TRBD1 on 5 matching bases. Germline CDR1 and CDR2: SGHRS and YFSETQ. V was clipped by 0 bases and J by 0 bases, with 13 bases between them. There are 17 residues in the CDR3. CDR3 region: CASSLGTRLSSYNEQFF. CDR3 sequence (DNA): TGCGCCAGCAGCTTGGGGACACGTCTGAGCTCCTACAATGAGCAGTTCTTC.

The DNA for the CDR3 is TGCGCCAGCAGCTTGCGACAGGGTATAGATACGCAGTATTTT. Translating gives CASSLRQGIDTQYF. V and J are TRBV5-1 and TRBJ2-3; 7 nucleotides line up with TRBD1. V dropped 1 base and J dropped 5; count of bases not matched to a gene: 4. The germline V gene encodes CDR1 SGHRS and CDR2 YFSETQ. This CDR3 has 14 amino acids.

The V gene is TRBV11-2, the J gene TRBJ1-2; D unclear. V lost 3 bases to trimming and J lost 7 bases, with 6 bases between them. This CDR3 is 11 amino acids long. Looked up from germline, CDR1 is SGHAT and CDR2 is FQNNGV. Written as DNA, the CDR3 is TGTGCCAGCAGCTTGAGGAGTGGCTACACCTTC. The encoded protein is CASSLRSGYTF. The whole variable domain, filled in from reference TRBV11-2 and TRBJ1-2, reads EAGVAQSPRYKIIEKRQSVAFWCNPISGHATLYWYQQILGQGPKLLIQFQNNGVVDDSQLPKDRFSAERLKGVDSTLKIQPAKLEDSAVYLCASSLRSGYTFGSGTRLTVV.

The CDR3, as DNA: TGTGCCATCAGGGGCTGGGGGGGCGTAGATGAAAAACTGTTTTTT. It yields the protein CAIRGWGGVDEKLFF. V is TRBV10-3 and J is TRBJ1-4, with a possible D match to TRBD1 (6 bases). CDR3 size: 15 residues. Trimming removed 6 bases from V and 6 bases from J, with 17 bases in between. Germline loops: CDR1 ENHRY, CDR2 SYGVKD.

This sequence joins TRBV27 and TRBJ1-1, with D maybe TRBD1 (6 bases). This CDR3 has 18 residues. Germline V gene lookup returns CDR1 MNHEY and CDR2 SMNVEV (reference sequence). With 0 bases removed from V and 0 bases from J, the gap between germline ends came to 17 bases. For the CDR3, the DNA is TGTGCCAGCAGTTTATCGGTGGAGTACAGGGCCATGAACACTGAAGCTTTCTTT. Translating it yields CASSLSVEYRAMNTEAFF.

V gene TRBV3-1 (or the pseudogene TRBV3-2) combines with J gene TRBJ1-2; a possible D gene is TRBD1 (5 bases). V gave up 4 bases and J gave up 4 bases, with 13 bases separating them. CDR1 is LGHDT and CDR2 is YNNKEL in the germline V gene (reference sequence). The CDR3 contains 14 residues. The CDR3 DNA is TGTGCCAGCAGCCCGGAGACAGAAATCTATGGCTACACCTTC. Translation: CASSPETEIYGYTF.

V is TRBV18 and J is TRBJ1-1; tentatively, D is TRBD1 (6 bases). V dropped 0 bases and J dropped 0 bases, with 11 bases sitting between them. CDR1 is KGHSH and CDR2 is LQKENI in the germline V gene. The CDR3 runs to 16 residues. Here the CDR3 reads CASSPPRGGLNTEAFF. The CDR3 nucleotides are TGTGCCAGCTCACCACCGAGGGGGGGGCTGAACACTGAAGCTTTCTTT.

The gene calls are TRBV7-9 and TRBJ1-1, with D hard to call. In germline, CDR1 is SEHNR, CDR2 FQNEAQ (reference sequence). This CDR3 region has 14 residues. Trimming removed 2 bases at V and 0 bases at J, with 7 bases between. The CDR3 nucleotides read TGTGCCAGCAGCTTAACACAGCTGAACACTGAAGCTTTCTTT. It is translated as CASSLTQLNTEAFF.

This chain joins TRBV6-2 or TRBV6-3 and TRBJ1-5; 7 bases are a match to TRBD1. The CDR3 sequence is 16 residues long. The V segment lost 6 bases and the J segment 4 bases; nucleotides outside the gene matches: 12. The germline CDR1 and CDR2 sequences are MNHEY and SVGEGT. The CDR3 sequence: CASSPAETGTNQPQHF. CDR3 coding DNA: TGTGCCAGCAGCCCGGCGGAGACAGGGACAAATCAGCCCCAGCATTTT.

CDR3 DNA sequence: TGCGCCAGCAGCTACGACAGAGACACTGAAGCTTTCTTT. This encodes CASSYDRDTEAFF. The chain joins TRBV5-1 to TRBJ1-1, with D maybe TRBD1 (5 bases). This CDR3 is 13 amino acids long. V lost 3 bases, J lost 3 bases, and 9 bases lay in between. Germline V CDR1 and CDR2: SGHRS, YFSETQ.

V and J are TRBV19 and TRBJ1-2, with D hard to call. The CDR3 is made up of 15 amino acids. Deletions cut 7 bases from V and 3 bases from J, with 18 bases between. From germline, CDR1 is LNHDA and CDR2 SQIVND (reference sequence). The CDR3 reads CASTGTTAPDYGYTF. The DNA for the CDR3 is TGTGCCAGTACAGGTACGACCGCCCCAGACTATGGCTACACCTTC.